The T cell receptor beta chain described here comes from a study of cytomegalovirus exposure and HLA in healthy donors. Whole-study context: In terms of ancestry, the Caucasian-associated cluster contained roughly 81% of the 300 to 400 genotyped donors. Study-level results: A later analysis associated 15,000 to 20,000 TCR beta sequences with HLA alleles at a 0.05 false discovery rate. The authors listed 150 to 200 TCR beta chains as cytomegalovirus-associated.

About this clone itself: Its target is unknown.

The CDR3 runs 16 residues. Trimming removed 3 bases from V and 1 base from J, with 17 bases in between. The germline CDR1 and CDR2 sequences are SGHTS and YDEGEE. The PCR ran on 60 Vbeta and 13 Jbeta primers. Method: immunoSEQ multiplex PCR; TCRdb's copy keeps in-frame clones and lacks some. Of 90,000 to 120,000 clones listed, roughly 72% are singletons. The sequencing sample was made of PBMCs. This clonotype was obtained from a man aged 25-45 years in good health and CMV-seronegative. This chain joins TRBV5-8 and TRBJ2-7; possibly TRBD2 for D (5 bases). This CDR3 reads CASSSGPYLASYEQYF. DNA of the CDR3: TGTGCCAGCAGCTCCGGACCGTACTTAGCGTCCTACGAGCAGTACTTC.